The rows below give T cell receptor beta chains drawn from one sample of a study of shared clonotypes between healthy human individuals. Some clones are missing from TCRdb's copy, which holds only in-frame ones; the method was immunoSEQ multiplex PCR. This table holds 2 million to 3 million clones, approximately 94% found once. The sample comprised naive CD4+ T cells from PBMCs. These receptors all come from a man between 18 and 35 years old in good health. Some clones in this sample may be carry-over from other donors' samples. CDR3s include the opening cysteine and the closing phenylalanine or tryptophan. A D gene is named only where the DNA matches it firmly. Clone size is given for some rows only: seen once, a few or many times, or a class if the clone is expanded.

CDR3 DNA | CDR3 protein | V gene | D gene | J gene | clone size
TGTGCCTGGAGTGTACTAGGGAGAGATACGCAGTATTTT | CAWSVLGRDTQYF | TRBV30 | NA | TRBJ2-3 | NA
TGCGCCAGCAGCCAATCGGGGCACAGCAATCAGCCCCAGCATTTT | CASSQSGHSNQPQHF | TRBV4-1 | NA | TRBJ1-5 | few
TGTGCCAGCAGTACCCCGGGACAGGGAGGAAACACCATATATTTT | CASSTPGQGGNTIYF | TRBV6-5 | TRBD1 | TRBJ1-3 | NA
TGCGCCAGCAGCCAAGAGAGCCCCCGTGGCGGGCATCTCACAGATACGCAGTATTTT | CASSQESPRGGHLTDTQYF | TRBV4-3 | NA | TRBJ2-3 | NA
TGCGCCAGCAGCACCGGACAGGGTGGCGTCGGGGAGCTGTTTTTT | CASSTGQGGVGELFF | TRBV5-1 | TRBD1 | TRBJ2-2 | NA
TGTGCCAGCAGCACCCTTCCGTTACCCGGGACTAGCGGGTATTCCTACGAGCAGTACTTC | CASSTLPLPGTSGYSYEQYF | TRBV21-1 | NA | TRBJ2-7 | NA
TGTGCCAGCAGCTTAAGTGGAGATACGCAGTATTTT | CASSLSGDTQYF | TRBV13 | NA | TRBJ2-3 | NA
TGCGCCAGCAGCCAAGATCGAGAGGCTTTGCAGTATTTT | CASSQDREALQYF | TRBV4-3 | NA | TRBJ2-3 | NA
TGTGCCAGCAGCTTAGGACAGGGGAGAGGCACAGATACGCAGTATTTT | CASSLGQGRGTDTQYF | TRBV7-8 | TRBD1 | TRBJ2-3 | NA
TGTGCCAGTAGTATAGCCTCGGGGACTAGCGGGAGATACAATGAGCAGTTCTTC | CASSIASGTSGRYNEQFF | TRBV19 | TRBD2 | TRBJ2-1 | NA
TGTGCCAGCAGCTTAGGTCGCAGGCAAGAGACCCAGTACTTC | CASSLGRRQETQYF | TRBV7-2 | NA | TRBJ2-5 | NA